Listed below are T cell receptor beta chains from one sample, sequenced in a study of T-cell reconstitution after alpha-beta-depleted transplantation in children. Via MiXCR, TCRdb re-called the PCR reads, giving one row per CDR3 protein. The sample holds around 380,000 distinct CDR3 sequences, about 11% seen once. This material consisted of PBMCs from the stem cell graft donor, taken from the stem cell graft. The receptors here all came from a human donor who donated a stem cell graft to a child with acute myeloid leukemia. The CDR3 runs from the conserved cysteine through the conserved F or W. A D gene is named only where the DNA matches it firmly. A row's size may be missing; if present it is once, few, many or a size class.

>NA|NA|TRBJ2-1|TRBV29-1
TGCAGCGTTGATGCCGAGGGGGACTTACATAACAATGAGCAGTTCTTC
CSVDAEGDLHNNEQFF
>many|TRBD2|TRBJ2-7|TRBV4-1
TGCGCCAGCAGCCAAGTGTTACTAGCGGGAGGGCCGGATTACGAGCAGTACTTC
CASSQVLLAGGPDYEQYF
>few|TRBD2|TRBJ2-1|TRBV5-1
TGCGCCAGCAGCTTCCGCGGGGGGTCGGTGAATGAGCAGTTCTTC
CASSFRGGSVNEQFF
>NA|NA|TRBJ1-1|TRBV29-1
TGCAGCGTTGAAGCCCGGTCCCTCTTATCTCAAGCTTTCTTT
CSVEARSLLSQAFF
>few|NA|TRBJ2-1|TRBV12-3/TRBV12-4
TGTGCCAGCATTACCGTGAGGAATGAGCAGTTCTTC
CASITVRNEQFF
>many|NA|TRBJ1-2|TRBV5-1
TGCGCCAGCAGCTTTAGGACAGACTATGGCTACACCTTC
CASSFRTDYGYTF
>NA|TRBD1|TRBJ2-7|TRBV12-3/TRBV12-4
TGTGCCAAGAGGGGGACAGGCGTTTCCTACGAGCAGTACTTC
CAKRGTGVSYEQYF
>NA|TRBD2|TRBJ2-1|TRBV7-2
TGTGCCAGCAGCTCCCCGTTAGGTACTAGCGGGATCAATGAGCAGTTCTTC
CASSSPLGTSGINEQFF
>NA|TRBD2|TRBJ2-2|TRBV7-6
TGTGCCAGCAGCTCAATCCAGCGGGGCGGCACCGGGGAGCTGTTTTTT
CASSSIQRGGTGELFF
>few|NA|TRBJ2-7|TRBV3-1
TGTGCCAGCAGCCTAGGTAACGCCTACGAGCAGTACTTC
CASSLGNAYEQYF
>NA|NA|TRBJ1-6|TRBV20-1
TGCAGTGCTAGTGAAGACGGCGGGACTCCGTCTAGCTCCTATAATTCACCCCTCCACTTT
CSASEDGGTPSSSYNSPLHF
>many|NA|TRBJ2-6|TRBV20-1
TGCAGTGCAATAGCCTCTGGGGCCAACGTCCTGACTTTC
CSAIASGANVLTF
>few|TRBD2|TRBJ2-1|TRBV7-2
TGTGCCAGCAGCTCGGGACTAGCGGGAGGTTTCCATGAGCAGTTCTTC
CASSSGLAGGFHEQFF
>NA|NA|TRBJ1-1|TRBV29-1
TGCAGCGTACCGGGACACGCACCCAGGGCTTTCTTT
CSVPGHAPRAFF
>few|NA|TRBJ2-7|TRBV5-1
TGCGCCAGCAGCTTAGCTGTGGATGCCTACGAGCAGTACTTC
CASSLAVDAYEQYF
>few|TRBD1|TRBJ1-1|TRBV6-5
TGTGCCAGCAGTTACCAGACAGGGTATGGGGCTTTCTTT
CASSYQTGYGAFF
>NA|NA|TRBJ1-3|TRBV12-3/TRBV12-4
TGTGCCAGCAGTTTCGTCCCGGGCGGAAACACCATATATTTT
CASSFVPGGNTIYF
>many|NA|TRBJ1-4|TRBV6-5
TGTGCCAGCAAGACCGGGTTGATTAGTAATGAAAAACTGTTTTTT
CASKTGLISNEKLFF
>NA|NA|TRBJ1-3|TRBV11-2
TGTGCCAGCAGCTTGCCCCACTCCTCTGGAAACACCATATATTTT
CASSLPHSSGNTIYF
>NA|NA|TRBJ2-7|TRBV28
TGTGCCAGCTGGGGTCCCTCCTACGAGCAGTACTTC
CASWGPSYEQYF
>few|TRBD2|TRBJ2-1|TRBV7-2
TGTGCCAGCAGCTTGGGGACGGGAGGTGAGCAGTTCTTC
CASSLGTGGEQFF
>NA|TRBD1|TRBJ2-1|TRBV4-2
TGTGCCAGCAGCGCACAGGGGTCGGACAATGAGCAGTTCTTC
CASSAQGSDNEQFF
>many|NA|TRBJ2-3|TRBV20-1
TGCAGTGCTAGAGCGGTAACAGGAGTCACAGATACGCAGTATTTT
CSARAVTGVTDTQYF